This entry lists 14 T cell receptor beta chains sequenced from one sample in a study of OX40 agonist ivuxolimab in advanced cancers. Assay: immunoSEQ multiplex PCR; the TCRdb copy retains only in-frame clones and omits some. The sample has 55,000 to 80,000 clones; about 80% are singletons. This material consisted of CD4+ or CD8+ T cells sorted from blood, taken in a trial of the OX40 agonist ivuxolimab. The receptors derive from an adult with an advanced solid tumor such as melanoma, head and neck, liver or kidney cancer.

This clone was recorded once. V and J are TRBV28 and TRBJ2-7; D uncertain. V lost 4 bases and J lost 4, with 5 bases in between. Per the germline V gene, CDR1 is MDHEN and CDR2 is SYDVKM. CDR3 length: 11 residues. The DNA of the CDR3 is TGTGCCAGCAGTTCCCAGTACGAGCAGTACTTC. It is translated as CASSSQYEQYF.

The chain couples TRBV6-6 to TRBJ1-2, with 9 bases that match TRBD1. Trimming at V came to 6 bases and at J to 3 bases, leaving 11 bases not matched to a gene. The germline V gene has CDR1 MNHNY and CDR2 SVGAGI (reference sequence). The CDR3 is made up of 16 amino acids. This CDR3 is CASRSTPGQGDYGYTF. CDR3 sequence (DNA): TGTGCCAGCAGGTCGACTCCGGGACAGGGAGACTATGGCTACACCTTC.

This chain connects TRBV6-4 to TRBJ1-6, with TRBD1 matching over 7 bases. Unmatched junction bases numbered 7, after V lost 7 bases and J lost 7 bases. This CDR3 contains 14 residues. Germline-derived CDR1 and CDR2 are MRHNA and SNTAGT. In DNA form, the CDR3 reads TGTGCCAGCATCAGGACAGGATTAAATTCACCCCTCCACTTT. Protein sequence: CASIRTGLNSPLHF.

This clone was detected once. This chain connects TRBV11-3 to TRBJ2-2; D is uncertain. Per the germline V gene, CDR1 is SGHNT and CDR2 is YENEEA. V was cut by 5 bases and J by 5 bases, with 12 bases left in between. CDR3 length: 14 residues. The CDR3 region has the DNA TGTGCCAGCAGCCCCCTACCAGGAACCGGGGAGCTGTTTTTT. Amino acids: CASSPLPGTGELFF.

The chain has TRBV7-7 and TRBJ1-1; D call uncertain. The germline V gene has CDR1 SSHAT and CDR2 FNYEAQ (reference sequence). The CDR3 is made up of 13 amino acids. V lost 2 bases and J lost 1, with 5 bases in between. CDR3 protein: CASSLTRNTEAFF. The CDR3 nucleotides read TGTGCCAGCAGCTTAACCCGGAACACTGAAGCTTTCTTT.

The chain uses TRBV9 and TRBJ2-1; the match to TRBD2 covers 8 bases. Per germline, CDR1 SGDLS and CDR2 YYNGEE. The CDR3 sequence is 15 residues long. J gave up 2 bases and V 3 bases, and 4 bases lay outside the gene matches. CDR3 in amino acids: CASSEGLEPYNEQFF. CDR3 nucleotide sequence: TGTGCCAGCAGCGAGGGACTAGAGCCCTACAATGAGCAGTTCTTC.

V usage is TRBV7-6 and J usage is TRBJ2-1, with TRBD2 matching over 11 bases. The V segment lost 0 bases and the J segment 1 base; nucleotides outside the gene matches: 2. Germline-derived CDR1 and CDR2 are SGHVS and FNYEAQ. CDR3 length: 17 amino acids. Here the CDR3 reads CASSLALAGESYNEQFF. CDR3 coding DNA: TGTGCCAGCAGCTTAGCACTAGCGGGGGAGTCCTACAATGAGCAGTTCTTC.

The CDR3 nucleotides read TGCAGCGTAAGGGAGGGCGGAAACACCATATATTTT. Its protein is CSVREGGNTIYF. The chain uses TRBV29-1 and TRBJ1-3, with D uncertain. V was trimmed by 6 bases and J by 4 bases, leaving 10 bases between them. The CDR3 runs 12 residues. Germline CDR1 is SQVTM and CDR2 is ANQGSEA.

CDR3 region: CASSLTGTSVGETQYF. For the CDR3, the DNA is TGTGCCAGCAGCTTAACCGGGACTAGCGTTGGGGAGACCCAGTACTTC. The chain joins TRBV7-9 to TRBJ2-5, with TRBD2 matching over 10 bases. This CDR3 comprises 16 residues. Germline V lookup: CDR1 SEHNR, CDR2 FQNEAQ (reference sequence). With V trimmed by 2 bases and J by 5 bases, 8 bases remained unmatched.

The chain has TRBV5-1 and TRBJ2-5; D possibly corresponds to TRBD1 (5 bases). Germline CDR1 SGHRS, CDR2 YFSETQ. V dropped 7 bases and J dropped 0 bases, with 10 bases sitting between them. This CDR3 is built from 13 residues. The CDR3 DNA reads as TGCGCCAGCGCAGGGTGGTACCAAGAGACCCAGTACTTC. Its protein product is CASAGWYQETQYF.

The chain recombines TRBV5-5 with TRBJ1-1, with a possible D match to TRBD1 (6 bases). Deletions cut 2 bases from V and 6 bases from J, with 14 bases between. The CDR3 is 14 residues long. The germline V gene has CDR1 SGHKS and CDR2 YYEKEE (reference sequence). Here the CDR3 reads CASSFSVEGAEAFF. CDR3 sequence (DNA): TGTGCCAGCAGCTTTTCGGTGGAGGGGGCTGAAGCTTTCTTT.

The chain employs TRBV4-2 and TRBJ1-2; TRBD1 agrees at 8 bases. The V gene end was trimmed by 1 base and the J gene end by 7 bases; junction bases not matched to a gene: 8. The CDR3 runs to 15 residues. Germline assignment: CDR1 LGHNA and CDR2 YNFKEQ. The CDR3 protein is CASSQVGQGPGGYTF. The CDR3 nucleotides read TGTGCCAGCAGCCAAGTTGGACAGGGTCCTGGTGGCTACACCTTC.

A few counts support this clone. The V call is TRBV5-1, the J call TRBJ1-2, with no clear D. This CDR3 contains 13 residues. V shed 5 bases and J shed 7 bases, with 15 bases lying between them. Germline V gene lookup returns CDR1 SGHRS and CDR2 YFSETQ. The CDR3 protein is CASSGEPGSGYTF. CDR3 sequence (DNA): TGCGCCAGCAGTGGGGAACCCGGGTCTGGCTACACCTTC.

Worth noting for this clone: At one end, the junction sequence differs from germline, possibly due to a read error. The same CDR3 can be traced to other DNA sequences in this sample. The CDR3 bases are TGCGCCAGCAGCTTGCGGGAGGGAAACACCATATATTTT. Translating gives CASSLREGNTIYF. The chain has TRBV7-3 and TRBJ1-3; D gene ambiguous. Germline-derived CDR1 and CDR2 are SGHTA and FQGTGA. The CDR3 extends over 13 amino acids. The full variable domain, in which reference TRBV7-3 and TRBJ1-3 provide the parts outside the CDR3, is GAGVSQTPSNKVTEKGKYVELRCDPISGHTALYWYRQSLGQGPEFLIYFQGTGAADDSGLPNDRFFAVRPEGSVSTLKIQRTERGDSAVYLCASSLREGNTIYFGEGSWLTVV.